The rows below give T cell receptor beta chains drawn from one sample of a study of cytomegalovirus exposure and HLA in healthy donors. Produced via immunoSEQ multiplex PCR; TCRdb's table is partial and in-frame only. The sample lists tens of thousands of clones, under 80% occurring once. Sequencing was carried out using PBMCs. All receptors derive from a woman under 40 in good health and CMV-seronegative. Each CDR3 is given with its conserved first and last residue. Each record gives: D gene, CDR3 length, J gene, V gene, clone size, CDR3 protein, CDR3 DNA. A D gene is named only where the DNA matches it firmly. Some rows mark clone size as missing; the rest say once, few, many or name a class of expanded clone.

d_call: TRBD1; cdr3_length: 15; j_call: TRBJ1-5; v_call: TRBV5-1; clone_size: few; cdr3_aa: CASSLGDSSNQPQHF; cdr3_nt: TGCGCCAGCAGCTTGGGGGACAGTAGCAATCAGCCCCAGCATTTT
d_call: -; cdr3_length: 16; j_call: TRBJ2-7; v_call: TRBV7-9; clone_size: -; cdr3_aa: CASSFPPGGPPVEQYF; cdr3_nt: TGTGCCAGCAGCTTCCCGCCGGGGGGCCCCCCGGTGGAGCAGTACTTC
d_call: -; cdr3_length: 14; j_call: TRBJ1-1; v_call: TRBV7-9; clone_size: many; cdr3_aa: CASSLAAKNTEAFF; cdr3_nt: TGTGCCAGCAGCTTAGCAGCCAAGAACACTGAAGCTTTCTTT
d_call: -; cdr3_length: 14; j_call: TRBJ1-2; v_call: TRBV28; clone_size: -; cdr3_aa: CASSFVDSYYGYTF; cdr3_nt: TGTGCCAGCAGTTTTGTGGACAGCTACTATGGCTACACCTTC
d_call: TRBD1; cdr3_length: 16; j_call: TRBJ2-2; v_call: TRBV5-1; clone_size: -; cdr3_aa: CASSLAGTGISGELFF; cdr3_nt: TGCGCCAGCAGCTTGGCCGGGACAGGGATCTCCGGGGAGCTGTTTTTT
d_call: -; cdr3_length: 14; j_call: TRBJ1-4; v_call: TRBV2; clone_size: medium-sized; cdr3_aa: CASSVQFTNEKLFF; cdr3_nt: TGTGCCAGCAGTGTACAGTTTACTAATGAAAAACTGTTTTTT
d_call: -; cdr3_length: 13; j_call: TRBJ1-3; v_call: TRBV5-4; clone_size: -; cdr3_aa: CASSPGSGNTIYF; cdr3_nt: TGTGCCAGCAGCCCGGGTTCTGGAAACACCATATATTTT
d_call: TRBD1; cdr3_length: 15; j_call: TRBJ2-1; v_call: TRBV6-6; clone_size: -; cdr3_aa: CASSYPWTGPNEQFF; cdr3_nt: TGTGCCAGCAGTTACCCGTGGACAGGGCCCAATGAGCAGTTCTTC
d_call: TRBD2; cdr3_length: 14; j_call: TRBJ2-7; v_call: TRBV28; clone_size: -; cdr3_aa: CASRPSGSPHEQYF; cdr3_nt: TGTGCCAGCAGACCTAGCGGGAGCCCACACGAGCAGTACTTC
d_call: -; cdr3_length: 12; j_call: TRBJ2-7; v_call: TRBV28; clone_size: few; cdr3_aa: CASSPLSPKQYF; cdr3_nt: TGTGCCAGCAGTCCCTTAAGCCCCAAGCAGTACTTC
d_call: -; cdr3_length: 13; j_call: TRBJ1-1; v_call: TRBV30; clone_size: -; cdr3_aa: CAWGVARGTEAFF; cdr3_nt: TGTGCCTGGGGGGTCGCGCGGGGCACTGAAGCTTTCTTT
d_call: -; cdr3_length: 14; j_call: TRBJ2-5; v_call: TRBV5-4; clone_size: few; cdr3_aa: CASSLDGLKETQYF; cdr3_nt: TGTGCCAGCAGCTTGGACGGACTTAAAGAGACCCAGTACTTC
d_call: -; cdr3_length: 16; j_call: TRBJ2-1; v_call: TRBV9; clone_size: -; cdr3_aa: CASSPKGAATYNEQFF; cdr3_nt: TGTGCCAGCAGCCCCAAGGGAGCGGCCACCTACAATGAGCAGTTCTTC
d_call: TRBD2; cdr3_length: 14; j_call: TRBJ2-5; v_call: TRBV6-1; clone_size: -; cdr3_aa: CASSGIGRQETQYF; cdr3_nt: TGTGCCAGCAGTGGTATCGGGAGGCAAGAGACCCAGTACTTC